Presented here are 26 T cell receptor beta chains from one specimen sequenced in a study of response to subunit inactivated influenza vaccine. TCRdb used MiXCR to reprocess the RT-PCR reads, holding one entry per CDR3 protein. Here the sample spans hundreds of thousands of distinct CDR3 sequences, 15% to 18% being singletons. The material was PBMCs from blood, obtained 11 to 12 days after vaccination. These receptors were obtained from a man aged 50-60 years who received an inactivated influenza vaccine.

The V call is TRBV9, the J call TRBJ2-1; 8 positions agree with TRBD2. With V trimmed by 4 bases and J by 4 bases, 10 bases remained unmatched. Looked up from germline, CDR1 is SGDLS and CDR2 is YYNGEE. The CDR3 has 16 amino acids. CDR3 in DNA: TGTGCCAGCAGCACAACCGGCGGGGGGACGTACAATGAGCAGTTCTTC. The encoded protein is CASSTTGGGTYNEQFF.

V is TRBV5-1 and J is TRBJ2-5, with 8 bases that match TRBD1. The length of the CDR3 is 16 residues. Per germline, CDR1 SGHRS and CDR2 YFSETQ. J was trimmed by 2 bases and V by 0 bases; bases with no gene match: 6. DNA for the CDR3: TGCGCCAGCAGCTTGGCAGGGACAGGAGGTCAAGAGACCCAGTACTTC. It codes for CASSLAGTGGQETQYF.

The chain uses TRBV12-3 or TRBV12-4 and TRBJ2-3; D possibly uses TRBD1 or TRBD2 (6 bases each). V was pared by 8 bases and J by 8 bases, with 26 bases between. This CDR3 spans 16 amino acids. As DNA, the CDR3 is TGTGCCAGCCAAATAGGGGGTCGCGGGGTCTCGGGTACGCAGTATTTT. Amino acid sequence: CASQIGGRGVSGTQYF.

This rearrangement joins TRBV29-1 to TRBJ1-1, with D possibly TRBD1 on 6 matching bases. The CDR3 consists of 11 residues. The V gene's germline CDR1 is SQVTM and CDR2 ANQGSEA. V shed 7 bases and J shed 11 bases, with 17 bases lying between them. The chain's CDR3 is CSATEGVGAFF. In nucleotides, the CDR3 is TGCAGCGCCACTGAGGGGGTTGGGGCTTTCTTT.

This clonotype was seen only a few times. The chain has TRBV12-3 or TRBV12-4 and TRBJ2-1; D is unresolved. Trimming left V 3 bases short and J 6 bases short, with 18 bases between. The CDR3 runs 16 residues. CDR3 in DNA: TGTGCCAGCAGTTTTTTGGGTGCAGGCCCCAGCAATGAGCAGTTCTTC. This translates into CASSFLGAGPSNEQFF.

The J gene is TRBJ2-6, the V gene TRBV5-1, with D uncertain. This CDR3 has 14 residues. The V gene's germline CDR1 is SGHRS and CDR2 YFSETQ. The germline V and J ends were trimmed by 5 bases and 2 bases, with 8 bases remaining between them. The CDR3 DNA follows: TGCGCCAGCAGGAGCGCTCCTGGGGCCAACGTCCTGACTTTC. It specifies CASRSAPGANVLTF.

This rearrangement joins TRBV11-2 to TRBJ2-1; D ambiguous. Trimming pared 4 bases from V and 16 bases from J, leaving 17 bases between. The CDR3 loop spans 12 amino acids. In germline, CDR1 is SGHAT, CDR2 FQNNGV. CDR3 DNA sequence: TGTGCCAGCAGCTCTACGATGATGCTGAACTTCTTC. This translates into CASSSTMMLNFF.

Comment on this clonotype: At one boundary the junction diverges from the germline segment, which might be a read error. The chain employs TRBV12-3 or TRBV12-4 and TRBJ2-1; tentative D call: TRBD1 (6 bases). CDR3 length equals 17 residues. The CDR3 loop reads CARSLGRGRSSYNEQFF. The CDR3 DNA reads TGTGCCCGCAGTTTAGGCAGGGGCCGGAGCTCCTACAATGAGCAGTTCTTC.

The chain employs TRBV20-1 and TRBJ1-3, with 7 positions matching TRBD1. CDR1 is DFQATT and CDR2 is SNEGSKA in the germline V gene (reference sequence). The CDR3 loop spans 14 amino acids. V dropped 5 bases and J dropped 2; count of bases not matched to a gene: 6. As DNA, the CDR3 is TGCAGTGCTTACAGGGGTGGCCCTGGAAACACCATATATTTT. Its translation is CSAYRGGPGNTIYF.

This clonotype was seen a handful of times. The V and J genes are TRBV20-1 and TRBJ2-1; TRBD2 matches 10 bases. Germline V gene lookup returns CDR1 DFQATT and CDR2 SNEGSKA (reference sequence). V was pared by 6 bases and J by 8 bases, with 16 bases of the junction left unmatched. The CDR3 runs 16 residues. CDR3 sequence (DNA): TGCAGTGCCATACGCCTTAGCGGGAGGTCTAGCGATGAGCAGTTCTTC. Encoded protein: CSAIRLSGRSSDEQFF.

The chain carries TRBV18 and TRBJ2-7, with D unclear. Germline V gene data show CDR1 as KGHSH and CDR2 as LQKENI. The CDR3 runs to 13 residues. V lost 3 bases to trimming and J lost 1 base, with 7 bases between them. CDR3 residues: CASSPPHSYEQYF. The CDR3 coding sequence is TGTGCCAGCTCACCCCCGCATTCCTACGAGCAGTACTTC.

In its sample, this clonotype was seen a few times. V usage is TRBV28 and J usage is TRBJ2-3, with 8 bases fitting TRBD1. The CDR3 consists of 15 residues. Germline lookup yields CDR1 MDHEN and CDR2 SYDVKM. V trimming: 5 bases; J trimming: 4 bases; junction bases outside the gene matches: 8. The CDR3 reads CASSPWTGRPDTQYF. The DNA for the CDR3 is TGTGCCAGCAGTCCTTGGACAGGGAGGCCAGATACGCAGTATTTT.

The sample holds a few counts of this clonotype. The CDR3 DNA follows: TGTGCCAGCAGCGTATCTAGCGGTACCGGGGAGCTGTTTTTT. Translated, it gives CASSVSSGTGELFF. The rearrangement uses TRBV9 and TRBJ2-2; 7 bases agree with TRBD2. The CDR3 consists of 14 residues. From germline, CDR1 is SGDLS and CDR2 YYNGEE. The ends lost 1 base at V and 5 bases at J; junction bases unmatched: 2.

The sample holds a few counts of this clonotype. The V and J genes are TRBV7-9 and TRBJ2-7; 13 bases line up with TRBD2. Looked up from germline, CDR1 is SEHNR and CDR2 is FQNEAQ (reference sequence). There are 14 residues in the CDR3. V was pared by 5 bases and J by 9 bases, with 7 bases of the junction left unmatched. The DNA for the CDR3 is TGTGCCAGCAGCGCGGGACTAGCGGGACTAGGGCAGTACTTC. Translation gives CASSAGLAGLGQYF.

This clonotype was recorded many times. The V call is TRBV20-1, the J call TRBJ1-2; no definite D call. The V end lost 1 base, the J end lost 7 bases, and 22 bases lay between the germline ends. CDR1 is DFQATT, CDR2 SNEGSKA, per germline (reference sequence). The CDR3 loop spans 16 amino acids. CDR3 DNA sequence: TGCAGTGCTAGAGCCCAAACCCATGGATGGGGAGGTGGCTACACCTTC. It yields the protein CSARAQTHGWGGGYTF.

This sequence joins TRBV19 and TRBJ2-1; 9 nucleotides match TRBD2. The length of the CDR3 is 16 residues. CDR1 and CDR2 from the germline V gene are LNHDA and SQIVND (reference sequence). Trimming took 1 base from V and 5 from J; bases not matched to a gene: 6. CDR3 nucleotides: TGTGCCAGTAGTATAGGAAGACTAGCGGCTAACAATGAGCAGTTCTTC. It is translated as CASSIGRLAANNEQFF.

This clonotype was recorded a few times. The V and J genes are TRBV28 and TRBJ2-7; TRBD2 agrees at 10 bases. CDR1 is MDHEN, CDR2 SYDVKM, per germline. The CDR3 sequence is 15 residues long. V gave up 3 bases and J gave up 5 bases; unmatched junction bases: 7. In nucleotides, the CDR3 is TGTGCCAGCAGTTTTGAGCGGGAGGGCCACCACGAGCAGTACTTC. Its translation is CASSFEREGHHEQYF.

The chain employs TRBV4-3 and TRBJ1-6, with D tentatively TRBD1 (6 bases). V was shortened by 1 base and J by 9 bases, with 19 bases between the two germline ends. This CDR3 region has 17 residues. Germline V gene sequence: CDR1 LGHNA, CDR2 YSLEER. In nucleotides, the CDR3 is TGCGCCAGCAGCCAAGCAACAGGGCCAAGCTCCAGTTCACCCCTCCACTTT. This codes for CASSQATGPSSSSPLHF.

The V call is TRBV15, the J call TRBJ2-7, with D possibly being TRBD2 (6 bases). This CDR3 is 15 amino acids long. Germline V gives CDR1 LNHNV, CDR2 YYDKDF (reference sequence). Trimming removed 1 base from V and 3 bases from J, with 13 bases in between. CDR3 amino acids: CATSRASSGGYEQYF. Written as DNA, the CDR3 is TGTGCCACCAGCAGAGCCAGTAGCGGAGGCTACGAGCAGTACTTC.

This clonotype was seen many times. The chain uses TRBV10-3 and TRBJ2-5; tentative D call: TRBD1 (5 bases). V was trimmed by 4 bases and J by 4 bases, leaving 13 bases between them. Germline CDR1 ENHRY, CDR2 SYGVKD. The CDR3 extends over 14 amino acids. The CDR3 here is CAISVRVGGETQYF. The CDR3 region has the DNA TGTGCCATCAGTGTCAGGGTCGGTGGAGAGACCCAGTACTTC.

This clonotype has a count of ten or more. The V call is TRBV7-9, the J call TRBJ2-7; no clear D gene. The CDR3 consists of 15 residues. CDR1 SEHNR and CDR2 FQNEAQ come from the germline V gene (reference sequence). V was pared by 2 bases and J by 5 bases, with 16 bases between. CDR3 protein: CASSLSSTGKDEQYF. The CDR3 DNA reads TGTGCCAGCAGCTTAAGCTCCACCGGAAAGGACGAGCAGTACTTC.

V gene TRBV28 combines with J gene TRBJ1-1; possible D gene TRBD1, 6 bases. Germline V gene lookup returns CDR1 MDHEN and CDR2 SYDVKM. The CDR3 is made up of 14 amino acids. V gave up 8 bases and J gave up 5 bases, with 18 bases separating them. The CDR3, as DNA: TGTGCCAGCGAGGGGTGGGGGCGGCGTACTGAAGCTTTCTTT. This translates into CASEGWGRRTEAFF.

This chain connects TRBV28 to TRBJ2-7, with 8 positions matching TRBD1. V lost 5 bases, J lost 2 bases, and 5 bases stayed unmatched. This CDR3 is built from 14 residues. In germline, CDR1 is MDHEN, CDR2 SYDVKM. CDR3 DNA sequence: TGTGCCAGCAGTGTACAGGGGGTAACCTACGAGCAGTACTTC. Translating gives CASSVQGVTYEQYF. Using reference TRBV28 and TRBJ2-7 for the parts outside the CDR3, the full variable domain is DVKVTQSSRYLVKRTGEKVFLECVQDMDHENMFWYRQDPGLGLRLIYFSYDVKMKEKGDIPEGYSVSREKKERFSLILESASTNQTSMYLCASSVQGVTYEQYFGPGTRLTVT.

V is TRBV12-3 or TRBV12-4 and J is TRBJ1-5; no reliable D call. V shed 3 bases and J shed 5 bases, with 5 bases lying between them. There are 12 residues in the CDR3. The CDR3 DNA sequence: TGTGCCAGCAGTTTTTTATATCAGCCCCAGCATTTT. Amino acids: CASSFLYQPQHF.

The gene calls are TRBV11-2 and TRBJ2-2; no reliable D call. This CDR3 is 13 amino acids long. Germline V gene data show CDR1 as SGHAT and CDR2 as FQNNGV. Trimming pared 5 bases from V and 4 bases from J, leaving 8 bases between. The CDR3 coding sequence is TGTGCCAGCAGCATGTCGGGCACCGGGGAGCTGTTTTTT. Residues: CASSMSGTGELFF. The complete variable domain, with remaining parts taken from reference TRBV11-2 and TRBJ2-2, reads EAGVAQSPRYKIIEKRQSVAFWCNPISGHATLYWYQQILGQGPKLLIQFQNNGVVDDSQLPKDRFSAERLKGVDSTLKIQPAKLEDSAVYLCASSMSGTGELFFGEGSRLTVL.

In its sample, this clonotype was seen many times. The rearrangement uses TRBV4-1 and TRBJ2-7, with D unclear. CDR3 size: 17 residues. Trimming cost V 1 base and J 0 bases, with 16 bases left between them. Germline V lookup: CDR1 MGHRA, CDR2 YSYEKL. DNA for the CDR3: TGCGCCAGCAGCCAAGCGGGCATGCGTCAACTCTCCTACGAGCAGTACTTC. It codes for CASSQAGMRQLSYEQYF.